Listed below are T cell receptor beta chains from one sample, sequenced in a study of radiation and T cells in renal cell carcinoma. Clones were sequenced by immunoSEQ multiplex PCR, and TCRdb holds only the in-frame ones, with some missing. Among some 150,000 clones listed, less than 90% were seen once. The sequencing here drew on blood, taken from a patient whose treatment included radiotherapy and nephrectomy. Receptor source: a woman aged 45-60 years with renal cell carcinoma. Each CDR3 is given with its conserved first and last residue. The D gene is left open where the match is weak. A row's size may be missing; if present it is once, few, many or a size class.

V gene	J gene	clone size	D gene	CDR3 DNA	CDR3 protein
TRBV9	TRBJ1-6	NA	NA	TGTGCCAGCAGCGCAACGGTGGACACTAATTCACCCCTCCACTTT	CASSATVDTNSPLHF
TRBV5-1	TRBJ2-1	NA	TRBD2	TGCGCCAGCAGCTTGTTGGCTAGCGGGGTTGGCAATGAGCAGTTCTTC	CASSLLASGVGNEQFF
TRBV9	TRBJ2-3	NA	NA	TGTGCCAGCACCCCCCAAGGGGCGCTCACAGATACGCAGTATTTT	CASTPQGALTDTQYF
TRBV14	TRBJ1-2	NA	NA	TGTGCCAGCAGCCAAACAACAGGTACTGGCTACACCTTC	CASSQTTGTGYTF
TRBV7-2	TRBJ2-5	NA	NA	TGTGCCAGCAGCCCCGGAGGGACCCAGTACTTC	CASSPGGTQYF
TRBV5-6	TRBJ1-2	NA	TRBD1	TGTGCCAGCACCGTAACAGGGGACTATGGCTACACCTTC	CASTVTGDYGYTF
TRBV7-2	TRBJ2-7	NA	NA	TGTGCCAGCAGCTTAAGCAGGGCCGAGCAGTACTTC	CASSLSRAEQYF
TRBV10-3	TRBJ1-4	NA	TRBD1	TGTGCCATCAGCCGGACAGGGGTTAATGAAAAACTGTTTTTT	CAISRTGVNEKLFF
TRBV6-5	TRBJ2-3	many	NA	TGTGCCAGCAGCTCGGGACAAAGCACAGATACGCAGTATTTT	CASSSGQSTDTQYF
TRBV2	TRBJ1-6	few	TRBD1	TGTGCCAGCAGTGTTGACAGGGCTGGATCACCCCTCCACTTT	CASSVDRAGSPLHF
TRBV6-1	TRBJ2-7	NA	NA	TGTGCCAGCAGTGGTTTCCGGGACGGTTTGTCCGAGCAGTACTTC	CASSGFRDGLSEQYF
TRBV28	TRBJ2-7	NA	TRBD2	TGTGCCAGCAAGACTAGCGGCAACTCCTACGAGCAGTACTTC	CASKTSGNSYEQYF
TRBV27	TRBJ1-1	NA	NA	TGTGCCAGCAGTCAAGGAGTACACTCTGTAGCTTTCTTT	CASSQGVHSVAFF
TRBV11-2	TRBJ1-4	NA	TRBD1	TGTGCCAGCAGCAAGGTGACAGGGTTTAATGAAAAACTGTTTTTT	CASSKVTGFNEKLFF
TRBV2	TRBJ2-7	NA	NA	TGTGCCAGCAGTCCCCTTGTCGGGGACCACGAGCAGTACTTC	CASSPLVGDHEQYF
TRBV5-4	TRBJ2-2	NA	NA	TGTGCCAGCAGCTTGTACGACAAAAACACCGGGGAGCTGTTTTTT	CASSLYDKNTGELFF
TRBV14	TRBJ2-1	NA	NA	TGTGCCAGCAGCCAAAGGAGGGAGTACCGCTCCTACAATGAGCAGTTCTTC	CASSQRREYRSYNEQFF
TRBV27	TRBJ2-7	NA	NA	TGTGCCAGCTGGGGGGACCGCTACGAGCAGTACTTC	CASWGDRYEQYF
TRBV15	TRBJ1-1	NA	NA	TGTGCCACCAGCAGAGGAAACAGCGTTTCCAACACTGAAGCTTTCTTT	CATSRGNSVSNTEAFF
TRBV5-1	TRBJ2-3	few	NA	TGCGCCAGCAAAGACGGTTCTATAGATACGCAGTATTTT	CASKDGSIDTQYF
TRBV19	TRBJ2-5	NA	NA	TGTGCCAGTACGGACACGGAGACCCAGTACTTC	CASTDTETQYF
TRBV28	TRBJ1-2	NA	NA	TGTGCCAGCAGTTTATCTTCGGGGACTGGCTACACCTTC	CASSLSSGTGYTF
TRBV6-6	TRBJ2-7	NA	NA	TGTGCCAGCAGAGGCCCGAACGAGCAGTACTTC	CASRGPNEQYF
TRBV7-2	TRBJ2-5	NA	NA	TGTGCCAGCAGCCTCCAGGGACAACGAGAGACCCAGTACTTC	CASSLQGQRETQYF
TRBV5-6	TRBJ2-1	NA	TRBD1	TGTGCCAGCAGTTGGGGGCAGGGGGCTCTAGCCCAGCAGTTCTTC	CASSWGQGALAQQFF
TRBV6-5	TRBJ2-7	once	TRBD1	TGTGCCAGCAGCCGGGACAGGGGGTTGGGGGAGCAGTACTTC	CASSRDRGLGEQYF
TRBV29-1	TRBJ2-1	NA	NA	TGCAGCGTTGGGGGAAATGAGCAGTTCTTC	CSVGGNEQFF
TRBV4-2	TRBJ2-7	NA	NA	TGTGCCAGCAGCCAAGATGTATTCCTTCCCGAGCAGTACTTC	CASSQDVFLPEQYF
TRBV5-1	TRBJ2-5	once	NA	TGCGCCAGCAGCTTGGGGACGGATCAAGAGACCCAGTACTTC	CASSLGTDQETQYF
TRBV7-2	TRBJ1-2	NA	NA	TGTGCCAGCAGCTTAGGTCGACCAAACTATGGCTACACCTTC	CASSLGRPNYGYTF
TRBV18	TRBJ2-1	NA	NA	TGTGCCAGCTCACCTCCGCCGTCTTTTGAGCAGTTCTTC	CASSPPPSFEQFF
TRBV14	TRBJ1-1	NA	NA	TGTGCCAGCAGCCAGGCGCCGAAGAACACTGAAGCTTTCTTT	CASSQAPKNTEAFF
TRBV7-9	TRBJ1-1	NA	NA	TGTGCCAGCAGCTTAGCGGTTGCGACAGGCGGAGATGAAGCTTTCTTT	CASSLAVATGGDEAFF